This T cell receptor (beta chain) was sequenced during a study of T cell responses to AZD1222 COVID-19 vaccine. Findings and caveats of the study: There were vaccine-associated CD4 TCRs across spike, dominant at 160-218 and 743-854. Most donors were white British, females outnumbered males, and clonal diversity was possibly underestimated.

Assay used: immunoSEQ multiplex PCR; TCRdb lists only in-frame clones, some missing. This table holds about 73,000 clones, almost 90% found once. As to this clone: What it binds is unknown.

This TCR was recovered from an adult who received the AZD1222 COVID-19 vaccine. Sequences were derived from peripheral blood, sampled 28 days after the second AZD1222 dose.

CDR3 region: CASSLQSFTDTQYF. The CDR3 region has the DNA TGTGCCAGCAGCTTACAGAGCTTCACAGATACGCAGTATTTT. The chain links TRBV7-2 to TRBJ2-3; no firm D call. The CDR3 runs 14 residues. From germline, CDR1 is SGHTA and CDR2 FQGNSA. Trimming took 2 bases from V and 2 from J, leaving 8 bases between them.